This entry describes one T cell receptor (beta chain). Its specificity is unknown. The investigators sampled blood at baseline, at cycle 4 day 1, and at cycle 7 day 1. Profiling relied on immunoSEQ multiplex PCR, and the TCRdb table lists in-frame clones only, not all of them. The sample lists around 44,000 clones; roughly 89% were seen once. The sample originates from a study of OX40 agonist ivuxolimab in advanced cancers. Overall study: Prior therapy, whether anti-PD-1, anti-PD-L1 or anti-CTLA-4, was allowed, and roughly 41% had some.

The CDR3 totals 12 residues. Trimming took 5 bases from V and 3 from J, leaving 7 bases between them. CDR1 is MDHEN, CDR2 SYDVKM, per germline. Study outcomes and limitations: The antigen specificity of the peripheral T cells (those that were expanded) was not determined.

This sequence joins TRBV28 and TRBJ1-1; D is uncertain. The source of this sequence is an adult with an advanced solid tumor such as melanoma, head and neck, liver or kidney cancer. Sequences were derived from CD4+ or CD8+ T cells sorted from blood, sampled in a trial of the OX40 agonist ivuxolimab. DNA for the CDR3: TGTGCCAGCAGTCCCTTATACACTGAAGCTTTCTTT. This encodes CASSPLYTEAFF. The variable domain in full, completed from reference TRBV28 and TRBJ1-1, reads DVKVTQSSRYLVKRTGEKVFLECVQDMDHENMFWYRQDPGLGLRLIYFSYDVKMKEKGDIPEGYSVSREKKERFSLILESASTNQTSMYLCASSPLYTEAFFGQGTRLTVV.